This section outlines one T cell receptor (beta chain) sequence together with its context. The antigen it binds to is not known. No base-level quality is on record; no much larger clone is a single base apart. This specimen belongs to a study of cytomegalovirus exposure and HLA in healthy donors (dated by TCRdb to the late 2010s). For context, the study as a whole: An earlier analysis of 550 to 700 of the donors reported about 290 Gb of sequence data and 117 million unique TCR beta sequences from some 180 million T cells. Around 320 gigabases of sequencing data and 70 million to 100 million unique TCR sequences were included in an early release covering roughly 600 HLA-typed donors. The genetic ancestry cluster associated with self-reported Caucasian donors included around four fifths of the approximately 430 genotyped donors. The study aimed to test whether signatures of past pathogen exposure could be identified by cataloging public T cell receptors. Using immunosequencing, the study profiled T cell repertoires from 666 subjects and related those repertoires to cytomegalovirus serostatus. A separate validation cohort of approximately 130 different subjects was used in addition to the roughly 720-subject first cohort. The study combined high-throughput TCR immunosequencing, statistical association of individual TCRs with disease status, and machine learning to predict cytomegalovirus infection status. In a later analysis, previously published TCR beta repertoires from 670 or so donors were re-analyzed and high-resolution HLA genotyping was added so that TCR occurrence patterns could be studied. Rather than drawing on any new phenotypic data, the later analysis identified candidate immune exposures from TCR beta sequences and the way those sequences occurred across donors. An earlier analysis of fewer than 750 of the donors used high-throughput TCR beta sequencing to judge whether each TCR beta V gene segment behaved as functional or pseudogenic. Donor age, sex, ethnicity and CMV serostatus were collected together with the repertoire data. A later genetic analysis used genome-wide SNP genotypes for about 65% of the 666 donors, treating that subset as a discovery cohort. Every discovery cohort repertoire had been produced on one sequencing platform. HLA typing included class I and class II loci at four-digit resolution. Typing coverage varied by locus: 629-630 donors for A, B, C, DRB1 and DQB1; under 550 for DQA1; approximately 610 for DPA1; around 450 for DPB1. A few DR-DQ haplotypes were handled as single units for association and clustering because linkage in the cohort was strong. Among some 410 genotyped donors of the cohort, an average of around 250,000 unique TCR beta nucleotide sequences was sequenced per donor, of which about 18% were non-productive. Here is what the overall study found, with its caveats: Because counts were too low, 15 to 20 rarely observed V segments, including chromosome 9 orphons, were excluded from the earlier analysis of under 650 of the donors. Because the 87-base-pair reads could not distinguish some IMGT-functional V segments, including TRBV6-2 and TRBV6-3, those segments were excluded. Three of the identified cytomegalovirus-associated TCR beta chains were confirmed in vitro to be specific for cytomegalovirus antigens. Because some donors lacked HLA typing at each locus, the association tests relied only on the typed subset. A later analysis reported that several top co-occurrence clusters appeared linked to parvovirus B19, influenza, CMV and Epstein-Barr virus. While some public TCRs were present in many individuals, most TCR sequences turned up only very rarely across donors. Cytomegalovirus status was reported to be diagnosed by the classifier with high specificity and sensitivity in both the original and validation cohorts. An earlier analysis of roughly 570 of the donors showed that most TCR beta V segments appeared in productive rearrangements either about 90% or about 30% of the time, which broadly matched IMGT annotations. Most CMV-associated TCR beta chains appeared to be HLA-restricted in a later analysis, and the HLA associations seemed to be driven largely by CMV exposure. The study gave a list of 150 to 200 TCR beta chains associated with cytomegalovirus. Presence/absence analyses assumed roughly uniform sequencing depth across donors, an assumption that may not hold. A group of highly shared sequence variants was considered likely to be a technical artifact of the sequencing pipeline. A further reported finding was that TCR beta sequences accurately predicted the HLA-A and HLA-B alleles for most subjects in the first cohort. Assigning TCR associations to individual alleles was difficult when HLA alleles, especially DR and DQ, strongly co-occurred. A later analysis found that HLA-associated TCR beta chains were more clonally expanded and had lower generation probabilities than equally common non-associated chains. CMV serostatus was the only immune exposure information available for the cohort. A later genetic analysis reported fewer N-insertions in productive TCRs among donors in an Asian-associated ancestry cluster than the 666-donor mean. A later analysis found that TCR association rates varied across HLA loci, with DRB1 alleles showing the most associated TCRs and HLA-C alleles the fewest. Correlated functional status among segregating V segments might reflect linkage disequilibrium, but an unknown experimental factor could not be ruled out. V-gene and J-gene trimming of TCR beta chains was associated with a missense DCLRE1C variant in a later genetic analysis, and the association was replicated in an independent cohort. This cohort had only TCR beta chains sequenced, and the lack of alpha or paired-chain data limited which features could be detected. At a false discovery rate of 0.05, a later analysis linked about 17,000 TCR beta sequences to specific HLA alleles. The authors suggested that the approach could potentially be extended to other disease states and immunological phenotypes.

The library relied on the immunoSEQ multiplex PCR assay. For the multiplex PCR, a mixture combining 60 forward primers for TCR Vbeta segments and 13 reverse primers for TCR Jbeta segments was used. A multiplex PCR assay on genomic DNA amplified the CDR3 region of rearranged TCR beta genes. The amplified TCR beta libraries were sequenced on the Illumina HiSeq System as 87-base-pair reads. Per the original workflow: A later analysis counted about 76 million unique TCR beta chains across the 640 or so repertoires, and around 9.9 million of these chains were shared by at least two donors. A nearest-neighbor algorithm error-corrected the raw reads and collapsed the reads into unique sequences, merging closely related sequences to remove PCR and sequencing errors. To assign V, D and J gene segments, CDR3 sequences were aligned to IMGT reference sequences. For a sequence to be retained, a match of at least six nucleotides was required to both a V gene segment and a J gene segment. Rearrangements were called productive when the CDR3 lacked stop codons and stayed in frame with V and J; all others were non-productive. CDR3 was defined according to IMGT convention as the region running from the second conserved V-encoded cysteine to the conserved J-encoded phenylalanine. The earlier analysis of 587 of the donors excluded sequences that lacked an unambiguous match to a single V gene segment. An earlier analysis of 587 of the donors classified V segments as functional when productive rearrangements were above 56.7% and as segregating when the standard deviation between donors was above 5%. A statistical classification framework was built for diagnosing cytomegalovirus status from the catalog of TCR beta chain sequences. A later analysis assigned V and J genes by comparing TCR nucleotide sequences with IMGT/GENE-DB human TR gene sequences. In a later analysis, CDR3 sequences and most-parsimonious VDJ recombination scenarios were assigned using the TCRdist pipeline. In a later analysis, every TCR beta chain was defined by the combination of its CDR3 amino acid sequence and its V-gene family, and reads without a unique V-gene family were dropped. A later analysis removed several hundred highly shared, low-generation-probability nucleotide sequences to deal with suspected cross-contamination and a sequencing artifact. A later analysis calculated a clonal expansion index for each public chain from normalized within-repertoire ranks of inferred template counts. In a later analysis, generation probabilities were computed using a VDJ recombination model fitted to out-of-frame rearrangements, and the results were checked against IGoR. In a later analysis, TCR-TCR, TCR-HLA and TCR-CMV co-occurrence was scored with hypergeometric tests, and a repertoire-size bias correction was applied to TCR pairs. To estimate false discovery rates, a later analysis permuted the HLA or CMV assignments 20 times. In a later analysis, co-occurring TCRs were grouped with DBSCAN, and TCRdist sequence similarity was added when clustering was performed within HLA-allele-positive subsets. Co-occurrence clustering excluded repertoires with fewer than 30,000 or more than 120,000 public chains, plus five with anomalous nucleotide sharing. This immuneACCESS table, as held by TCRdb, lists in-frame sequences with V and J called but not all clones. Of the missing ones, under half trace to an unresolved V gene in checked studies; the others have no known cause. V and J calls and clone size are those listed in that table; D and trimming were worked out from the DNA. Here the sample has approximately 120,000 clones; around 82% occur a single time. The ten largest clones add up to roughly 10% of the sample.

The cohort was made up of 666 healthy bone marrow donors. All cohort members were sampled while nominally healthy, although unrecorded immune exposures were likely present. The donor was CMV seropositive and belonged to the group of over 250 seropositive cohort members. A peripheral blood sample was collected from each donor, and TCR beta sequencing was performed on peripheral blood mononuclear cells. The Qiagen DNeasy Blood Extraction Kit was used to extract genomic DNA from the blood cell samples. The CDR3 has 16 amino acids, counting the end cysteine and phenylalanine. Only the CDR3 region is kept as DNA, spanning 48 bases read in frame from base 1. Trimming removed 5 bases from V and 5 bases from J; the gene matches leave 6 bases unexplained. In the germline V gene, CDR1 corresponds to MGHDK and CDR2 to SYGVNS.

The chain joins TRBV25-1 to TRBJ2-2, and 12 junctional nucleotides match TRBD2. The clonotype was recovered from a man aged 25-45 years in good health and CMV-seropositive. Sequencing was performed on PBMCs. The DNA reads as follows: TGTGCCAGCAGTAGACTAGCGGGAGAGGGGACCGGGGAGCTGTTTTTT. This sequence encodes CASSRLAGEGTGELFF.